A selection of T cell receptor beta chains follows, all from one sample in a study of OX40 agonist ivuxolimab in advanced cancers. Assay: immunoSEQ multiplex PCR; the TCRdb copy retains only in-frame clones and omits some. Counted here are tens of thousands of clones, approximately 90% occurring once; the ten biggest clones make up roughly 0.94%. The sample in question was CD4+ or CD8+ T cells sorted from blood, obtained in a trial of the OX40 agonist ivuxolimab. The receptors derive from an adult with an advanced solid tumor such as melanoma, head and neck, liver or kidney cancer. The CDR3 runs from the conserved cysteine through the conserved F or W. D genes are given only for firm matches. The size of a clone is reported for some rows only, either as once, few or many, or as a class for expanded clones.

d_call: -; v_call: TRBV6-5; clone_size: -; j_call: TRBJ2-1; cdr3_nt: TGTGCCAGCAGTTACACGAGCGATGAGCAGTTCTTC; cdr3_aa: CASSYTSDEQFF
d_call: -; v_call: TRBV15; clone_size: -; j_call: TRBJ2-4; cdr3_nt: TGTGCCACCAGCAGAGGGGGGGACATTCAGTACTTC; cdr3_aa: CATSRGGDIQYF
d_call: -; v_call: TRBV7-9; clone_size: -; j_call: TRBJ2-7; cdr3_nt: TGTGCCAGCAGCATACGGGACGGTTACGAGCAGTACTTC; cdr3_aa: CASSIRDGYEQYF
d_call: -; v_call: TRBV19; clone_size: once; j_call: TRBJ1-5; cdr3_nt: TGTGCCACCGGAAAGGGAAGTAAATATCAGCCCCAGCATTTT; cdr3_aa: CATGKGSKYQPQHF
d_call: -; v_call: TRBV14; clone_size: -; j_call: TRBJ2-2; cdr3_nt: TGTGCCAGCAGCCTCACGTCCAAGACCGGGGAGCTGTTTTTT; cdr3_aa: CASSLTSKTGELFF
d_call: -; v_call: TRBV5-6; clone_size: -; j_call: TRBJ2-7; cdr3_nt: TGTGCCAGCAGGGTTAGGGTGCGGGACTCCCCCTACGAGCAGTACTTC; cdr3_aa: CASRVRVRDSPYEQYF
d_call: TRBD2; v_call: TRBV5-4; clone_size: -; j_call: TRBJ2-1; cdr3_nt: TGTGCCAGCAGCCCGCGGACTAGCGGGGGGGCCTTCAATGAGCAGTTCTTC; cdr3_aa: CASSPRTSGGAFNEQFF
d_call: -; v_call: TRBV9; clone_size: -; j_call: TRBJ1-4; cdr3_nt: TGTGCCAGCAGCCCCCGAACTAATGAAAAACTGTTTTTT; cdr3_aa: CASSPRTNEKLFF
d_call: TRBD1; v_call: TRBV23-1; clone_size: once; j_call: TRBJ2-7; cdr3_nt: TGCGCCAGCAGTCTCGCTGACAGGGCCCACGAGCAGTACTTC; cdr3_aa: CASSLADRAHEQYF
d_call: TRBD2; v_call: TRBV11-3; clone_size: -; j_call: TRBJ2-7; cdr3_nt: TGTGCCAGCAGCTTACCAGGCGGGAGTGGGTACGAGCAGTACTTC; cdr3_aa: CASSLPGGSGYEQYF
d_call: -; v_call: TRBV27; clone_size: -; j_call: TRBJ2-4; cdr3_nt: TGTGCCAGCAGTTTATCGGGAGACAGGAAAAACATTCAGTACTTC; cdr3_aa: CASSLSGDRKNIQYF
d_call: -; v_call: TRBV6-4; clone_size: -; j_call: TRBJ1-5; cdr3_nt: TGTGCCAGCGCCCAAGGGTACAATCAGCCCCAGCATTTT; cdr3_aa: CASAQGYNQPQHF
d_call: -; v_call: TRBV5-1; clone_size: -; j_call: TRBJ2-6; cdr3_nt: TGCGCCAGCAGTGAGGGGCTATCCTCTGGGGCCAACGTCCTGACTTTC; cdr3_aa: CASSEGLSSGANVLTF
d_call: TRBD1; v_call: TRBV30; clone_size: -; j_call: TRBJ2-7; cdr3_nt: TGTGCCTGGACAGGGGGTCGGTACGAGCAGTACTTC; cdr3_aa: CAWTGGRYEQYF
d_call: TRBD1; v_call: TRBV29-1; clone_size: -; j_call: TRBJ2-7; cdr3_nt: TGCAGCGTCCGACGGACAGGTCTTATTTACGAGCAGTACTTC; cdr3_aa: CSVRRTGLIYEQYF
d_call: -; v_call: TRBV6-1; clone_size: -; j_call: TRBJ1-5; cdr3_nt: TGTGCCAGCAGTGAGGGGTCGGTTAGCAATCAGCCCCAGCATTTT; cdr3_aa: CASSEGSVSNQPQHF
d_call: TRBD1; v_call: TRBV19; clone_size: -; j_call: TRBJ2-4; cdr3_nt: TGTGCCAGTAGTATTTGGGGACAGGGATCCAAAAACATTCAGTACTTC; cdr3_aa: CASSIWGQGSKNIQYF
d_call: -; v_call: TRBV15; clone_size: -; j_call: TRBJ1-3; cdr3_nt: TGTGCCACCAGCGAGGGGCCCGGAAACACCATATATTTT; cdr3_aa: CATSEGPGNTIYF
d_call: -; v_call: TRBV7-3; clone_size: -; j_call: TRBJ2-3; cdr3_nt: TGTGCCAGCAGCTTAAACGGGAGAAATCGGGATACGCAGTATTTT; cdr3_aa: CASSLNGRNRDTQYF
d_call: TRBD2; v_call: TRBV6-5; clone_size: -; j_call: TRBJ2-7; cdr3_nt: TGTGCCAGCAGTTCATTTCCGGGAGGCGAGCAGTACTTC; cdr3_aa: CASSSFPGGEQYF
d_call: -; v_call: TRBV2; clone_size: -; j_call: TRBJ1-3; cdr3_nt: TGTGCCAGCAGTGAAGCGGACAGCTCTGGAAACACCATATATTTT; cdr3_aa: CASSEADSSGNTIYF
d_call: -; v_call: TRBV6-1; clone_size: -; j_call: TRBJ2-5; cdr3_nt: TGTGCCAGCAGAATGACTGCCGAGGAGACCCAGTACTTC; cdr3_aa: CASRMTAEETQYF
d_call: -; v_call: TRBV11-3; clone_size: -; j_call: TRBJ2-1; cdr3_nt: TGTGCCAGCAGCTTAGCGGGCCTTTACAATGAGCAGTTCTTC; cdr3_aa: CASSLAGLYNEQFF
d_call: -; v_call: TRBV4-1; clone_size: few; j_call: TRBJ2-1; cdr3_nt: TGCGCCAGCAGCCAAGATCGAGGGAGGACTCTTGAGCAGTTCTTC; cdr3_aa: CASSQDRGRTLEQFF
d_call: TRBD2; v_call: TRBV5-1; clone_size: -; j_call: TRBJ2-3; cdr3_nt: TGCGCCAGCAGCGGCGGGAGAACCAAGGCAGATACGCAGTATTTT; cdr3_aa: CASSGGRTKADTQYF
d_call: -; v_call: TRBV2; clone_size: -; j_call: TRBJ1-4; cdr3_nt: TGTGCCAGCAGAGCCCAGGGTAGTAATGAAAAACTGTTTTTT; cdr3_aa: CASRAQGSNEKLFF